This entry features one T cell receptor (beta chain) sequence. No antigen is known for it. The study drew all its donors from Caucasian adults living in Nashville, Tennessee. The table came from immunoSEQ multiplex PCR; TCRdb's copy has only in-frame clones and leaves some out. The sample has 1.6 million or so clones, more than 95% seen once. The sample originates from a study of shared clonotypes between healthy human individuals. This CDR3 region has 14 residues. Trimming cost V 5 bases and J 3 bases, with 12 bases left between them. Per germline, CDR1 MRHNA and CDR2 SNTAGT. General study points: Sample collection involved blood only; tissue repertoires are likely different.

The J gene is TRBJ2-3, the V gene TRBV6-4; tentative D call: TRBD1 (6 bases). Sequencing was performed on naive CD4+ T cells sorted from blood. Subset described: CD45RA+ positively selected. This receptor was identified in a man aged 25 to 45 in good health. The CDR3 sequence is CASSQGMGTDTQYF. CDR3 bases: TGTGCCAGCAGTCAGGGGATGGGGACAGATACGCAGTATTTT.